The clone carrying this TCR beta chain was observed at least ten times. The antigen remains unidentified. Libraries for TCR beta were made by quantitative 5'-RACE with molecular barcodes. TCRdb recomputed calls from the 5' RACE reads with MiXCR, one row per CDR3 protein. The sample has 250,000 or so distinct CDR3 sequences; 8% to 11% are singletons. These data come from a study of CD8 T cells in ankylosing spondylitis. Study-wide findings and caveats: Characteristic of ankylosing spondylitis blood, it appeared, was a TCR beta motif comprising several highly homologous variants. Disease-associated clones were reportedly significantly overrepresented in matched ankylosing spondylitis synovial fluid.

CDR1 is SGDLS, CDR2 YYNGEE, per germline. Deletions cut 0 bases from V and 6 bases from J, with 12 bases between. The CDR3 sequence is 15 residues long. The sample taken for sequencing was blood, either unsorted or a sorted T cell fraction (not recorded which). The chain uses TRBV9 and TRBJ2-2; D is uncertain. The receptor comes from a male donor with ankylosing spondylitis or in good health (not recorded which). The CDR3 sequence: CASSVVAGGAGELFF. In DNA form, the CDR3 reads TGTGCCAGCAGCGTAGTAGCAGGCGGCGCCGGGGAGCTGTTTTTT. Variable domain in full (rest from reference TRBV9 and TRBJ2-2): DSGVTQTPKHLITATGQRVTLRCSPRSGDLSVYWYQQSLDQGLQFLIQYYNGEERAKGNILERFSAQQFPDLHSELNLSSLELGDSALYFCASSVVAGGAGELFFGEGSRLTVL.